Listed below are T cell receptor beta chains from one sample, sequenced in a study of blood T cell repertoires in COVID-19. Method: immunoSEQ multiplex PCR; TCRdb's copy keeps in-frame clones and lacks some. There are roughly 120,000 clones in the sample; roughly 80% occur only once, and about 1.6% lies in the top ten. The sample comprised peripheral blood. Receptors were obtained from a man between 45 and 60 years old with acute or convalescent COVID-19. CDR3s include the opening cysteine and the closing phenylalanine or tryptophan. The D gene is left open where the match is weak. Only part of the rows carry a size: once, few, many, or a class if the clone is expanded.

DNA: TGCGCCAGCAGCTTGGGAGGGACAGGCTTAACCTACGAGCAGTACTTC; CDR3: CASSLGGTGLTYEQYF; J: TRBJ2-7; D: TRBD1; size: -; V: TRBV5-1
DNA: TGTGCCAGCAGGCAAGACATGTCACGCAATCAGCCCCAGCATTTT; CDR3: CASRQDMSRNQPQHF; J: TRBJ1-5; D: -; size: few; V: TRBV6-5
DNA: TGTGCCAGCAGGATCTGGGGGGGGAGTTCACCCCTCCACTTT; CDR3: CASRIWGGSSPLHF; J: TRBJ1-6; D: -; size: -; V: TRBV11-2
DNA: TGTGCCAGAAGCTACCAATTGGCCCTCGCAGGGGTACCAGCGGGGGGCCGCACAGATACGCAGTATTTT; CDR3: CARSYQLALAGVPAGGRTDTQYF; J: TRBJ2-3; D: TRBD2; size: few; V: TRBV5-3
DNA: TGTGCCAGCAGCCAAGGGGACAGGGATTGGGAGCAGTACTTC; CDR3: CASSQGDRDWEQYF; J: TRBJ2-7; D: TRBD1; size: -; V: TRBV4-2
DNA: TGTGCCAGCAGTTTCCCAGGGGTCGGTGGCTATGGCTACACCTTC; CDR3: CASSFPGVGGYGYTF; J: TRBJ1-2; D: -; size: -; V: TRBV2
DNA: TGTGCCAGCAGGAAGAGGGGGCTAAACGGGGACGAAAAACTGTTTTTT; CDR3: CASRKRGLNGDEKLFF; J: TRBJ1-4; D: TRBD1; size: -; V: TRBV28
DNA: TGCGCCAGCAGCTTGGCCGTCAGGGGGAACGAGCAGTACTTC; CDR3: CASSLAVRGNEQYF; J: TRBJ2-7; D: TRBD1; size: -; V: TRBV5-1
DNA: TGTGCCAGCAGCCAAGCCCCGGGAGTCCTGGTAGATACGCAGTATTTT; CDR3: CASSQAPGVLVDTQYF; J: TRBJ2-3; D: -; size: -; V: TRBV4-2
DNA: TGTGCCAGCAGTGACAAACGACAGGGAGGCGTTGAAAAACTGTTTTTT; CDR3: CASSDKRQGGVEKLFF; J: TRBJ1-4; D: TRBD1; size: -; V: TRBV6-1
DNA: TGTGCCAGTAGTATGTTAGCTAGCGGGGGGGCATGGATTGAGCAGTTCTTC; CDR3: CASSMLASGGAWIEQFF; J: TRBJ2-1; D: TRBD2; size: -; V: TRBV19
DNA: TGTGCCAGCAGGGAGACAGTCGGTCAGGGCGGCTATGGCTACACCTTC; CDR3: CASRETVGQGGYGYTF; J: TRBJ1-2; D: -; size: few; V: TRBV5-5
DNA: TGTGCCATCAGTGTCTCGGGAGCCCGCACAGATACGCAGTATTTT; CDR3: CAISVSGARTDTQYF; J: TRBJ2-3; D: -; size: -; V: TRBV10-3
DNA: TGTGCCAGCAGTTTAGACCTACTCCAGGGGCGAAAACGCCATGAGCAGTTCTTC; CDR3: CASSLDLLQGRKRHEQFF; J: TRBJ2-1; D: -; size: -; V: TRBV27
DNA: TGTGCCAGCAGCTTAATGTCTTTGGGGCGTCGCGAGCCCTACGAGCAGTACTTC; CDR3: CASSLMSLGRREPYEQYF; J: TRBJ2-7; D: -; size: -; V: TRBV11-2
DNA: TGTGCCAGCAGCTTCAGGGGTGATTCACCCCTCCACTTT; CDR3: CASSFRGDSPLHF; J: TRBJ1-6; D: -; size: -; V: TRBV7-9
DNA: TGTGCCAGCAGTTTGGTGAGCTCTGGAAACACCATATATTTT; CDR3: CASSLVSSGNTIYF; J: TRBJ1-3; D: -; size: -; V: TRBV6-2/TRBV6-3
DNA: TGTGCCAGCAGTGCTGCTGGTCGGACAGGGGGCTACGAGCAGTACTTC; CDR3: CASSAAGRTGGYEQYF; J: TRBJ2-7; D: TRBD1; size: once; V: TRBV6-1
DNA: TGTGCCAGCAGGAGGCTCCCTTCACCCCTCCACTTT; CDR3: CASRRLPSPLHF; J: TRBJ1-6; D: -; size: -; V: TRBV2
DNA: TGCGCCAGCACCGAAGACAGGCTTAATGAAAAACTGTTTTTT; CDR3: CASTEDRLNEKLFF; J: TRBJ1-4; D: -; size: once; V: TRBV23-1
DNA: TGTGCCAGCAGCTTGAGCTCACTTAACAGGGGAATCAACACCATATATTTT; CDR3: CASSLSSLNRGINTIYF; J: TRBJ1-3; D: TRBD1; size: few; V: TRBV11-2
DNA: TGTGCCAGCAGGGCCCAGGGACAGGGGTCAAACTATGGCTACACCTTC; CDR3: CASRAQGQGSNYGYTF; J: TRBJ1-2; D: TRBD1; size: few; V: TRBV7-8
DNA: TGTGCCAGCAGCCCCAGCAGGTTAGGGCTAGCGGAGCAGTTCTTC; CDR3: CASSPSRLGLAEQFF; J: TRBJ2-1; D: -; size: -; V: TRBV7-2
DNA: TGCGCCAGCAGCCCCTTGGGGGGGAACTATGGCTACACCTTC; CDR3: CASSPLGGNYGYTF; J: TRBJ1-2; D: -; size: -; V: TRBV5-1
DNA: TGTGCCTCCAGCGGGGCCCCCGCAGATACGCAGTATTTT; CDR3: CASSGAPADTQYF; J: TRBJ2-3; D: TRBD2; size: -; V: TRBV7-2
DNA: TGTGCCAGTGGGGACAGTCGAAATCGCCCCCTCCACTTT; CDR3: CASGDSRNRPLHF; J: TRBJ1-6; D: TRBD1; size: -; V: TRBV19
DNA: TGTGCCAGCAGCCAAATGACAGGTGGAACCGAGCAGTACTTC; CDR3: CASSQMTGGTEQYF; J: TRBJ2-7; D: -; size: -; V: TRBV3-1/TRBV3-2
DNA: TGTGCCAGCGAGCGGATGAACACTGAAGCTTTCTTT; CDR3: CASERMNTEAFF; J: TRBJ1-1; D: -; size: -; V: TRBV6-5
DNA: TGTGCCAGCAGCCCTTCAGGGTCTCCAGGGCAGTACTTC; CDR3: CASSPSGSPGQYF; J: TRBJ2-7; D: -; size: -; V: TRBV3-1/TRBV3-2
DNA: TGTGCCATCAGTGACAGGGGGCCGGTTGGCTACACCTTC; CDR3: CAISDRGPVGYTF; J: TRBJ1-2; D: TRBD1; size: -; V: TRBV10-3
DNA: TGTGCCAGCAGCTCCCGGGACAGGGGGTACGAGCAGTACTTC; CDR3: CASSSRDRGYEQYF; J: TRBJ2-7; D: TRBD1; size: -; V: TRBV7-9
DNA: TGTGCCAGCGCGGGCGCGGCAGGGGTCGAGCAGTACTTC; CDR3: CASAGAAGVEQYF; J: TRBJ2-7; D: -; size: -; V: TRBV11-1
DNA: TGTGCCAGCAGCTCCCTTCACAGGGGTCGGGATGGCTACACCTTC; CDR3: CASSSLHRGRDGYTF; J: TRBJ1-2; D: -; size: -; V: TRBV21-1
DNA: TGTGCCTGGAGTGCGGGTAACACAGATACGCAGTATTTT; CDR3: CAWSAGNTDTQYF; J: TRBJ2-3; D: -; size: -; V: TRBV30
DNA: TGCGCCAGCAGCCAAGATCGGGGGGAGAGAATGAACACTGAAGCTTTCTTT; CDR3: CASSQDRGERMNTEAFF; J: TRBJ1-1; D: -; size: -; V: TRBV4-1
DNA: TGTGCCAGTAGTATTGCAGGGGGGCAAGAGACCCAGTACTTC; CDR3: CASSIAGGQETQYF; J: TRBJ2-5; D: -; size: -; V: TRBV19
DNA: TGCGCCAGCGCCGCGGCCGCAGGGAATAACTATGGCTACACCTTC; CDR3: CASAAAAGNNYGYTF; J: TRBJ1-2; D: -; size: -; V: TRBV5-1
DNA: TGTGCCAGCAGTAAGGGTTGGGGAGACACTGAAGCTTTCTTT; CDR3: CASSKGWGDTEAFF; J: TRBJ1-1; D: -; size: once; V: TRBV5-8
DNA: TGTGCCAGCAGCTTGGGACTGCACTCTGGAAACACCATATATTTT; CDR3: CASSLGLHSGNTIYF; J: TRBJ1-3; D: -; size: -; V: TRBV5-5
DNA: TGCGCCAGCAGCCACGGGGTACAGGGACGGGGCACTGAAGCTTTCTTT; CDR3: CASSHGVQGRGTEAFF; J: TRBJ1-1; D: -; size: -; V: TRBV4-1
DNA: TGTGCCAGCAGTCAGGACATGGACTATGGCTACACCTTC; CDR3: CASSQDMDYGYTF; J: TRBJ1-2; D: -; size: -; V: TRBV28
DNA: TGTGCCAGCAGTTCCGGACAGGGTATACAATATGGCTACACCTTC; CDR3: CASSSGQGIQYGYTF; J: TRBJ1-2; D: TRBD1; size: -; V: TRBV28
DNA: TGCGCCAGCAGTGAGTCCGGACACTCCCGAAAACTGTTTTTT; CDR3: CASSESGHSRKLFF; J: TRBJ1-4; D: -; size: -; V: TRBV10-1
DNA: TGTGCCAGCAGCTTGGAACCTTTGTCGGGGGACTATGGCTACACCTTC; CDR3: CASSLEPLSGDYGYTF; J: TRBJ1-2; D: -; size: -; V: TRBV5-4
DNA: TGTGCCAGCAGCCAAGAGGTCCAGGTCGCCTACAATGAGCAGTTCTTC; CDR3: CASSQEVQVAYNEQFF; J: TRBJ2-1; D: -; size: -; V: TRBV3-1/TRBV3-2
DNA: TGTGCCAGCAGTTTATCCCACAGGGGGCGGGCTGAAGCTTTCTTT; CDR3: CASSLSHRGRAEAFF; J: TRBJ1-1; D: TRBD1; size: -; V: TRBV28
DNA: TGTGCCAGCAGCTTAGTCACGGGGCTAGCGGCAGATACGCAGTATTTT; CDR3: CASSLVTGLAADTQYF; J: TRBJ2-3; D: TRBD2; size: -; V: TRBV11-2
DNA: TGTGCCAGCAGTTACTCGAGACAGGGGAGGGAAAAACTGTTTTTT; CDR3: CASSYSRQGREKLFF; J: TRBJ1-4; D: TRBD1; size: -; V: TRBV6-5
DNA: TGCGCCAGCAGCGAGGGGACAGGGGATGGCTACACCTTC; CDR3: CASSEGTGDGYTF; J: TRBJ1-2; D: TRBD1; size: -; V: TRBV10-2
DNA: TGTGCCAGCAGCCCCGGGGGGGGGAACACTGAAGCTTTCTTT; CDR3: CASSPGGGNTEAFF; J: TRBJ1-1; D: -; size: -; V: TRBV6-5
DNA: TGTGCCAGCAGCAGAAGCGGGGGCCGTAGCACAGATACGCAGTATTTT; CDR3: CASSRSGGRSTDTQYF; J: TRBJ2-3; D: TRBD2; size: -; V: TRBV11-2
DNA: TGTGCCAGCAGCCCACTCGAAGGAGGCAAACTGTTTTTT; CDR3: CASSPLEGGKLFF; J: TRBJ1-4; D: -; size: -; V: TRBV4-2
DNA: TGTGCCAGCAGCCAAGTGGTCAACATGAACACTGAAGCTTTCTTT; CDR3: CASSQVVNMNTEAFF; J: TRBJ1-1; D: -; size: -; V: TRBV3-1/TRBV3-2
DNA: TGCAGCGTTGAGAAGGTTAACGGGTATGGCTACACCTTC; CDR3: CSVEKVNGYGYTF; J: TRBJ1-2; D: -; size: -; V: TRBV29-1
DNA: TGTGCCAGCAGCTTTTTAGGGGGACAGTTGTCAGGGGCTGAAGCTTTCTTT; CDR3: CASSFLGGQLSGAEAFF; J: TRBJ1-1; D: TRBD1; size: -; V: TRBV5-6
DNA: TGCAGTGCTAGTTTTACCGGGACAGGTCTTCGTGGGGACACCTTC; CDR3: CSASFTGTGLRGDTF; J: TRBJ1-2; D: TRBD1; size: -; V: TRBV20-1
DNA: TGTGCCAGCAGCGTAGAGGGACAGGGTTCGGATACGCAGTATTTT; CDR3: CASSVEGQGSDTQYF; J: TRBJ2-3; D: TRBD1; size: -; V: TRBV9
DNA: TGTGCCAGCAGCGCCACGCGCGGCACAGATACGCAGTATTTT; CDR3: CASSATRGTDTQYF; J: TRBJ2-3; D: -; size: -; V: TRBV11-2
DNA: TGTGCCTGGAGTGAACAGAGCAATCAGCCCCAGCATTTT; CDR3: CAWSEQSNQPQHF; J: TRBJ1-5; D: -; size: -; V: TRBV30
DNA: TGTGCCAGCAGTGACCGGGGACAGGGGGCGCGAGAGCAGTACTTC; CDR3: CASSDRGQGAREQYF; J: TRBJ2-7; D: TRBD1; size: -; V: TRBV6-4